Listed below are T cell receptor beta chains from one sample, sequenced in a study of blood T cell repertoires in COVID-19. Sequencing used immunoSEQ multiplex PCR; TCRdb keeps in-frame clones, though not all of them. The data show 150,000 or so clones, roughly 78% seen once. Sequenced sample: peripheral blood. Source of these receptors: a human donor with acute or convalescent COVID-19. The donor label of this sample is uncertain. Each CDR3 is given with its conserved first and last residue. Fields, in order: J gene, V gene, D gene, clone size, CDR3 DNA, CDR3 protein. D genes are given only for firm matches. Clone size is shown for a subset of rows, as once, few, many or a class of expanded clone.

>TRBJ1-1|TRBV5-1|NA|NA
TGCGCCAGCACTCTGACCGCAGGGGAGAACACTGAAGCTTTCTTT
CASTLTAGENTEAFF
>TRBJ2-7|TRBV7-9|NA|NA
TGTGCCAGCAGCTTACAGGGTCGGGGGAACTACGAGCAGTACTTC
CASSLQGRGNYEQYF
>TRBJ1-3|TRBV18|TRBD1|NA
TGTGCCAGCTCAAGTGACAGGGCTGGAAACACCATATATTTT
CASSSDRAGNTIYF
>TRBJ1-3|TRBV7-9|TRBD1|NA
TGTGCCAGCAGCCCCCGGGGGGGGACAGGGATAACCTCTGGAAACACCATATATTTT
CASSPRGGTGITSGNTIYF
>TRBJ2-3|TRBV29-1|TRBD1|NA
TGCAGCGTTATACAGGGGGCAGATACGCAGTATTTT
CSVIQGADTQYF
>TRBJ2-7|TRBV7-2|NA|few
TGTGCCAGCAGCCTACAGCAGGGCTACGAGCAGTACTTC
CASSLQQGYEQYF
>TRBJ2-7|TRBV19|TRBD1|NA
TGTGCCAGTAGTATACTGGGACAGGGGTCGGACGAGCAGTACTTC
CASSILGQGSDEQYF
>TRBJ2-3|TRBV19|NA|NA
TGTGCCAGTAGTATACGACTGCACACAGATACGCAGTATTTT
CASSIRLHTDTQYF
>TRBJ2-7|TRBV6-5|NA|once
TGTGCCAGCAAAAGGTCGAGGGACTCCTACGAGCAGTACTTC
CASKRSRDSYEQYF
>TRBJ2-7|TRBV11-2|TRBD1|once
TGTGCCAGCAGCCAGACAGGGGTCTCCTACGAGCAGTACTTC
CASSQTGVSYEQYF
>TRBJ1-3|TRBV6-5|TRBD1|few
TGTGCCAGCAGCCCGGACAGGCGAAACACCATATATTTT
CASSPDRRNTIYF
>TRBJ2-7|TRBV6-5|TRBD1|NA
TGTGCCAGCAAAAAGGGACAGGACCAATACGAGCAGTACTTC
CASKKGQDQYEQYF
>TRBJ1-5|TRBV5-5|NA|NA
TGTGCCAGCAGCTTGATCGCGCCACCCAGCAATCAGCCCCAGCATTTT
CASSLIAPPSNQPQHF
>TRBJ1-1|TRBV3-1/TRBV3-2|NA|NA
TGTGCCAGCATGGGAAGGGGCTTGAACACTGAAGCTTTCTTT
CASMGRGLNTEAFF
>TRBJ1-6|TRBV21-1|NA|NA
TGTGCCAGCAGCCCGGGTCTCCGGTGGTCACCCCTCCACTTT
CASSPGLRWSPLHF
>TRBJ2-4|TRBV2|NA|NA
TGTGCCAGCAGTAGGGGCAGGGAAGGAAACATTCAGTACTTC
CASSRGREGNIQYF
>TRBJ2-3|TRBV5-1|TRBD1|NA
TGCGCCAGCAGCCCGGGGACAGGGGGCCAAGGTACGCAGTATTTT
CASSPGTGGQGTQYF
>TRBJ1-6|TRBV3-1/TRBV3-2|NA|NA
TGTGCCAGCAGCCGAGGGCTCTCAGCAGCCGTGAGCTCCTATAATTCACCCCTCCACTTT
CASSRGLSAAVSSYNSPLHF
>TRBJ1-1|TRBV7-8|NA|few
TGTGCCAGCAGCTTCGATCGGGTGGGAGTCTCCAAAACTGAAGCTTTCTTT
CASSFDRVGVSKTEAFF
>TRBJ1-4|TRBV4-2|NA|NA
TGTGCCAGCAGCCAAGAGGGGGGGCTTAGTAATGAAAAACTGTTTTTT
CASSQEGGLSNEKLFF
>TRBJ2-1|TRBV4-3|TRBD2|NA
TGCGCCAGCAGCCAAGACCCTAGCGGGGGGGCCAATGAGCAGTTCTTC
CASSQDPSGGANEQFF
>TRBJ2-3|TRBV2|TRBD2|NA
TGTGCCAGCACATTTATCCCTAGCGGGGGGACGCAGTATTTT
CASTFIPSGGTQYF
>TRBJ1-6|TRBV30|NA|NA
TGTGCCTGGACGACGGGAATGGGCAATTCACCCCTCCACTTT
CAWTTGMGNSPLHF
>TRBJ1-5|TRBV6-4|NA|NA
TGTGCCAGCAGTTCGGGGGAGGGTCAGCCCCAGCATTTT
CASSSGEGQPQHF
>TRBJ1-2|TRBV27|TRBD1|NA
TGTGCCAGCAGTTCCACAGGGGTAGGGGGCTACACCTTC
CASSSTGVGGYTF
>TRBJ1-3|TRBV30|NA|few
TGTGCCTGGAGTGTTGGCAGGGCCGATGCGAACACCATATATTTT
CAWSVGRADANTIYF
>TRBJ2-5|TRBV7-2|TRBD2|once
TGTGCCAGCAGCTCTCGACTAGCGGGGGCGCCGGGAGAGACCCAGTACTTC
CASSSRLAGAPGETQYF
>TRBJ1-1|TRBV6-6|TRBD1|NA
TGTGCCAGCACCATTCCGGGACAGGCGTGGAGAGCTTTCTTT
CASTIPGQAWRAFF
>TRBJ1-5|TRBV5-6|NA|NA
TGTGCCAGCAGCCCTTACGCGACAGCGCGACATCAGCCCCAGCATTTT
CASSPYATARHQPQHF
>TRBJ2-2|TRBV7-2|TRBD1|once
TGTGCCAGCAGCCCGACAGGGGGGGCCGGGGAGCTGTTTTTT
CASSPTGGAGELFF
>TRBJ2-7|TRBV11-3|TRBD1|NA
TGTGCCAGCAGCTCCGGGACAGGGGCTAACGAGCAGTACTTC
CASSSGTGANEQYF
>TRBJ1-3|TRBV13|NA|NA
TGTGCCAGCAGCTTAGGCCCCGGCTTGAGGGGAAACACCATATATTTT
CASSLGPGLRGNTIYF
>TRBJ1-1|TRBV7-8|NA|NA
TGTGCCAGCAGCTCGCTCTTGAGGGAGGCGGGAGCTTTCTTT
CASSSLLREAGAFF
>TRBJ2-2|TRBV10-1|TRBD1|NA
TGCGCCAGCAGTGCCCGCTTGGGACAGGGAGGCACCGGGGAGCTGTTTTTT
CASSARLGQGGTGELFF
>TRBJ1-2|TRBV6-5|NA|NA
TGTGCCAGCAGTTACGATAGAAGAAACTATGGCTACACCTTC
CASSYDRRNYGYTF
>TRBJ2-7|TRBV10-1|NA|NA
TGCGCCAGCAGTGAGGGGGGCGCAGGTTCCTACGAGCAGTACTTC
CASSEGGAGSYEQYF
>TRBJ1-5|TRBV18|TRBD1|NA
TGTGCCAGCTCCCTAGGGACAGGGAGCAATCAGCCCCAGCATTTT
CASSLGTGSNQPQHF
>TRBJ1-5|TRBV5-1|NA|NA
TGCGCCAGCAGCCCGCGGGGTGGTCAGCCCCAGCATTTT
CASSPRGGQPQHF
>TRBJ2-7|TRBV30|TRBD2|NA
TGTGCCTGGAGTGCAGGGACTAGCGGGGGTTACGAGCAGTACTTC
CAWSAGTSGGYEQYF
>TRBJ1-2|TRBV4-1|TRBD1|NA
TGCGCCAGCAGCCAAGATTGGACAGGGGGCGAAACGGAGTACACCTTC
CASSQDWTGGETEYTF
>TRBJ1-2|TRBV6-5|NA|NA
TGTGCCAGCAGTAAAACAGGGAACTATGGCTACACCTTC
CASSKTGNYGYTF
>TRBJ2-5|TRBV6-5|TRBD2|NA
TGTGCCAGCAGTTACGTTACTAGCGGGGTAGAGACCCAGTACTTC
CASSYVTSGVETQYF
>TRBJ1-2|TRBV7-3|NA|few
TGTGCCAGCAGCTTACAGGGTGGCGCCTTC
CASSLQGGAF
>TRBJ1-1|TRBV7-2|NA|few
TGTGCCAGCAGCGACGGAAGCGCGGGGGAGACTGAAGCTTTCTTT
CASSDGSAGETEAFF
>TRBJ1-2|TRBV6-1|NA|NA
TGTGCCAGCAGTGAAAGGGGCACCTATGGCTACACCTTC
CASSERGTYGYTF
>TRBJ1-1|TRBV19|NA|NA
TGTGCCAGTAGTGTCGTGGGGGCTGCGAGAACTGAAGCTTTCTTT
CASSVVGAARTEAFF
>TRBJ1-6|TRBV19|TRBD1|NA
TGTGCCACTCTCCCAGGGGGCGACTCCTATAATTCACCCCTCCACTTT
CATLPGGDSYNSPLHF
>TRBJ2-4|TRBV6-5|NA|once
TGTGCCAGCCAACGGGACTCAGGCAAAAACATTCAGTACTTC
CASQRDSGKNIQYF
>TRBJ2-2|TRBV7-9|TRBD1|NA
TGTGCCAGCAGTCACCGGACAGGGCACACCGGGGAGCTGTTTTTT
CASSHRTGHTGELFF
>TRBJ2-2|TRBV19|TRBD1|NA
TGTGCCAGTAGTACCCAGGGGGACACCGGGGAGCTGTTTTTT
CASSTQGDTGELFF
>TRBJ2-1|TRBV6-1|NA|NA
TGTGCCAGCAGTGATACCGGTGACCGCCGCGGCTACAATGAGCAGTTCTTC
CASSDTGDRRGYNEQFF
>TRBJ1-2|TRBV7-2|NA|NA
TGTGCCAGCAGCAGTCCCGGGAGAGGCTACACCTTC
CASSSPGRGYTF
>TRBJ1-3|TRBV10-1|TRBD1|NA
TGCGCCAGCAGAGCCGGGACAGGGGGAGGAAACACCATATATTTT
CASRAGTGGGNTIYF
>TRBJ1-3|TRBV7-8|NA|NA
TGTGCCAGCAGCTTAGGGCTGGGGCCCAAAGAGAACACCATATATTTT
CASSLGLGPKENTIYF